Following are 5 T cell receptor beta chains from one sample sequenced in a study of breast tumors, draining lymph nodes, adjacent tissues. Axillary draining lymph nodes of breast cancer patients supplied the node samples. MiXCR was run by TCRdb on the multiplex PCR reads, yielding one entry per CDR3 protein. The sample lists fewer than 90,000 distinct CDR3 sequences, roughly 30% occurring once. Sequenced: axillary lymph node tissue. These TCRs come from a female donor with breast cancer. Some clones in this sample may be carry-over from other donors' samples.

This clonotype was recorded at least ten times. The rearrangement uses TRBV18 and TRBJ2-7; 11 bases agree with TRBD1. The V gene end was trimmed by 3 bases and the J gene end by 2 bases; junction bases not matched to a gene: 3. CDR1 is KGHSH, CDR2 LQKENI, per germline. The CDR3 runs to 15 residues. The CDR3 nucleotides read TGTGCCAGCTCACCGGGGGACAGGGGGACCTACGAGCAGTACTTC. The encoded protein is CASSPGDRGTYEQYF.

This clonotype was seen once. This likely comes from a read error, as the CDR3 has no conserved phenylalanine or tryptophan at its end. This chain joins TRBV5-1 and TRBJ2-5; TRBD1 is a possible D gene (8 bases). The CDR3 is made up of 14 amino acids. The V end lost 1 base, the J end lost 8 bases, and 15 bases lay between the germline ends. Germline lookup yields CDR1 SGHRS and CDR2 YFSETQ. The CDR3 DNA is TGCGCCAGCAGCTTGCCGACAGGGGAGGGCACCCAGTACCTC. Translating it yields CASSLPTGEGTQYL.

Many counts were recorded for this clonotype. V usage is TRBV19 and J usage is TRBJ2-1; D might be TRBD2 (5 bases). Between the trimmed V and J ends, which lost 3 bases and 0 bases, there was a span of 9 bases. The CDR3 is made up of 15 amino acids. Per the germline V gene, CDR1 is LNHDA and CDR2 is SQIVND (reference sequence). The DNA of the CDR3 is TGTGCCAGTAGTATGTCGGACTCCTCCTACAATGAGCAGTTCTTC. It specifies CASSMSDSSYNEQFF.

Ten or more counts support this clonotype. The chain joins TRBV10-3 to TRBJ2-1; D not resolved. CDR3 length: 15 amino acids. Trimming stripped 3 bases from V and 10 bases from J, with 19 bases between. Germline CDR1 is ENHRY and CDR2 is SYGVKD. Here the CDR3 DNA reads TGTGCCATCAGTGAATTCTCTGTGGGCGGAACCGAGCAGTTCTTC. Amino acid sequence: CAISEFSVGGTEQFF.

The sample holds one count of this clonotype. This sequence joins TRBV10-3 and TRBJ2-7; tentatively, D is TRBD1 (6 bases). Trimming took 3 bases from V and 3 from J, leaving 12 bases between them. The V gene's germline CDR1 is ENHRY and CDR2 SYGVKD. The CDR3 extends over 14 amino acids. The CDR3 loop reads CAISDDRRSYEQYF. CDR3 sequence (DNA): TGTGCCATCAGTGATGACAGGCGAAGCTACGAGCAGTACTTC.